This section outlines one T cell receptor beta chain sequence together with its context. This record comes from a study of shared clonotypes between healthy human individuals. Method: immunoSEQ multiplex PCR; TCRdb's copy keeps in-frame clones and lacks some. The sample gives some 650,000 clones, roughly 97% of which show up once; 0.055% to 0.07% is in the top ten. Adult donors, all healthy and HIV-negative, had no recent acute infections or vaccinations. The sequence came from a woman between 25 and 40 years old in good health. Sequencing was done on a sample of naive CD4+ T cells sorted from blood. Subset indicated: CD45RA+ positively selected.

Here the CDR3 reads CASSPLPGQGAKRAKNIQYF. The CDR3 DNA follows: TGTGCCAGCTCACCTCTCCCGGGACAGGGGGCCAAGCGAGCCAAAAACATTCAGTACTTC. The chain combines TRBV18 with TRBJ2-4; 12 positions match TRBD1. Germline V gene lookup returns CDR1 KGHSH and CDR2 LQKENI. The CDR3 length is 20 residues. After removal of 3 bases from V and 0 bases from J, the junction contained 12 bases not matched to a gene.